These 24 T cell receptor beta chains were all obtained from the same sample, sequenced in a study of T-cell memory formation after mild COVID-19. A single record per CDR3 protein comes from TCRdb applying MiXCR to the 5' RACE reads. Of roughly 200,000 distinct CDR3 sequences in the sample, about a fifth were seen once. Sequenced sample: PBMCs or a T cell subset sorted from them (not recorded which). The source is an adult woman who had mild COVID-19 (a few samples of this study predate the infection). Cell type and time point are not known.

The V and J genes are TRBV6-5 and TRBJ2-7; possibly TRBD2 for D (6 bases). V lost 1 base to trimming and J lost 0 bases, with 10 bases between them. There are 15 residues in the CDR3. Per the germline V gene, CDR1 is MNHEY and CDR2 is SVGAGI. CDR3 sequence: CASSYLAGPSYEQYF. DNA for the CDR3: TGTGCCAGCAGTTACTTGGCGGGACCCTCCTACGAGCAGTACTTC.

The chain recombines TRBV15 with TRBJ2-3; 8 nucleotides match TRBD2. V trimming: 5 bases; J trimming: 6 bases; junction bases outside the gene matches: 10. Germline V gives CDR1 LNHNV, CDR2 YYDKDF (reference sequence). This CDR3 contains 15 residues. CDR3 sequence reads: CATSRTGTSRDTQYF. DNA of the CDR3: TGTGCCACCAGCCGTACCGGGACTAGTCGGGATACGCAGTATTTT.

This clonotype was counted between two and nine times. The V and J genes are TRBV29-1 and TRBJ2-7, with D perhaps matching TRBD1 (6 bases). This CDR3 has 12 residues. V was clipped by 4 bases and J by 4 bases, with 11 bases between them. Germline CDR1 SQVTM, CDR2 ANQGSEA. CDR3 nucleotides: TGCAGCGTTGTAGGGACATCTTACGAGCAGTACTTC. It yields the protein CSVVGTSYEQYF.

The chain recombines TRBV23-1 with TRBJ2-1; D perhaps matches TRBD1 (6 bases). TRBV23-1 is designated an ORF whose function remains uncertain. The V end lost 8 bases, the J end lost 9 bases, and 35 bases lay between the germline ends. The CDR3 length is 19 residues. CDR3: CASPPPSPIRQDSTCEQFF. CDR3 nucleotides: TGCGCCAGCCCACCGCCCTCGCCCATCCGACAGGATTCGACGTGTGAGCAGTTCTTC.

The gene calls are TRBV3-1 and TRBJ2-3; 10 nucleotides agree with TRBD2. This CDR3 contains 17 residues. With 1 base clipped from V and 5 bases from J, the junction kept 9 bases outside the gene matches. Germline V CDR1 and CDR2: LGHDT, YNNKEL (reference sequence). The CDR3 DNA reads TGTGCCAGCAGCCAAGCGATTAGCGGGGGGCCGGGAGATACGCAGTATTTT. As protein: CASSQAISGGPGDTQYF.

V gene TRBV7-9 combines with J gene TRBJ1-1; D is possibly TRBD1 (6 bases). Germline CDR1 SEHNR, CDR2 FQNEAQ (reference sequence). V lost 5 bases to trimming and J lost 0 bases, with 13 bases between them. The CDR3 is made up of 15 amino acids. Here the CDR3 reads CASSPTRDMNTEAFF. CDR3 DNA: TGTGCCAGCAGCCCTACAAGGGACATGAACACTGAAGCTTTCTTT.

This clonotype was observed a few times. The gene calls are TRBV27 and TRBJ1-4; D remains ambiguous. This CDR3 region has 14 residues. Deletions cut 4 bases from V and 6 bases from J, with 12 bases between. CDR1 is MNHEY and CDR2 is SMNVEV in the germline V gene (reference sequence). CDR3 in DNA: TGTGCCAGCAGTTCTCCGGGAGAGGATGAAAAACTGTTTTTT. Protein product: CASSSPGEDEKLFF.

This clonotype has at least ten counts. V is TRBV7-8 and J is TRBJ2-1; D is undetermined. The V gene lost 4 bases and the J gene lost 0 bases, with 13 bases spanning the gap. Germline CDR1 is SGHVS and CDR2 is FQNEAQ. This CDR3 is 16 amino acids long. This CDR3 is CASSSPDASSYNEQFF. The CDR3 region has the DNA TGTGCCAGCAGCTCCCCGGACGCTTCCTCCTACAATGAGCAGTTCTTC.

This clonotype showed up just a few times. The CDR3 DNA reads TGTGCCAGCAGTTCTCTAGGGAACACCGGGGAGCTGTTTTTT. It translates to CASSSLGNTGELFF. V gene TRBV27 combines with J gene TRBJ2-2; D ambiguous. The CDR3 totals 14 residues. Germline V gene data show CDR1 as MNHEY and CDR2 as SMNVEV (reference sequence). Trimming stripped 4 bases from V and 1 base from J, with 7 bases between.

This clonotype was observed a handful of times. The chain combines TRBV27 with TRBJ2-7, with D perhaps assigned TRBD1 or TRBD2 (5 bases each). Per the germline V gene, CDR1 is MNHEY and CDR2 is SMNVEV (reference sequence). Trimming shortened V by 6 bases and J by 0 bases, and 15 bases separated the two germline ends. This CDR3 region has 15 residues. The CDR3: CASRSPLGRSYEQYF. The DNA of the CDR3 is TGTGCCAGCAGGTCTCCACTGGGACGCTCCTACGAGCAGTACTTC.

This sequence joins TRBV4-1 and TRBJ2-2; 16 nucleotides agree with TRBD2. The CDR3 runs 19 residues. Trimming took 0 bases from V and 7 from J; bases not matched to a gene: 8. The V gene's germline CDR1 is MGHRA and CDR2 YSYEKL. DNA of the CDR3: TGCGCCAGCAGCCAAGAGGGACTAGCGGGAGGGCCCGCGGGCGGGGAGCTGTTTTTT. Amino acid sequence: CASSQEGLAGGPAGGELFF.

This clonotype was observed at least ten times. This chain joins TRBV12-3 or TRBV12-4 and TRBJ2-7, with a possible D match to TRBD1 (6 bases). This CDR3 comprises 11 residues. Trimming stripped 3 bases from V and 7 bases from J, with 7 bases between. CDR3 amino acids: CASSFGQEQYF. In DNA form, the CDR3 reads TGTGCCAGCAGTTTTGGACAGGAGCAGTACTTC.

The rearrangement joins TRBV23-1 to TRBJ2-7; D gene uncertain. TRBV23-1 is an ORF; its function is uncertain. The CDR3 extends over 15 amino acids. Trimming stripped 4 bases from V and 0 bases from J, with 13 bases between. CDR3 coding DNA: TGCGCCAGCAGTCGGAAAGACCAGGACTCCTACGAGCAGTACTTC. Protein sequence: CASSRKDQDSYEQYF.

The chain has TRBV19 and TRBJ2-7, with D unclear. The CDR3 consists of 12 residues. The germline gives CDR1 LNHDA, CDR2 SQIVND (reference sequence). The germline V and J ends were trimmed by 5 bases and 2 bases, with 7 bases remaining between them. Written as DNA, the CDR3 is TGTGCCAGTAGTGTGGTCCCCTACGAGCAGTACTTC. It is translated as CASSVVPYEQYF.

The chain employs TRBV7-6 and TRBJ1-3; 8 nucleotides line up with TRBD1. The CDR3 is 15 amino acids. CDR1 and CDR2 (germline): SGHVS, FNYEAQ. After removal of 5 bases from V and 7 bases from J, the junction contained 10 bases not matched to a gene. This chain's CDR3 is CASSLRQGYRNTIYF. The CDR3 region has the DNA TGTGCCAGCAGCCTACGACAGGGGTATCGGAACACCATATATTTT.

This clonotype was found many times. The DNA for the CDR3 is TGTGCCAGCAGCTTAGCCCGGACAGGGCGCACAGATACGCAGTATTTT. It encodes CASSLARTGRTDTQYF. The V and J genes are TRBV7-9 and TRBJ2-3, with 8 positions matching TRBD1. Germline CDR1 and CDR2: SEHNR and FQNEAQ (reference sequence). V lost 0 bases and J lost 1; bases outside the gene matches: 3. The CDR3 totals 16 residues. Based on the CDR3 plus reference TRBV7-9 and TRBJ2-3, the full variable domain is DTGVSQNPRHKITKRGQNVTFRCDPISEHNRLYWYRQTLGQGPEFLTYFQNEAQLEKSRLLSDRFSAERPKGSFSTLEIQRTEQGDSAMYLCASSLARTGRTDTQYFGPGTRLTVL.

The chain is built from TRBV9 and TRBJ2-3; TRBD1 aligns across 7 bases. CDR1 and CDR2 (germline): SGDLS, YYNGEE. The CDR3 is 16 amino acids. V gave up 4 bases and J gave up 0 bases; unmatched junction bases: 8. Here the CDR3 reads CASSTGTAPSTDTQYF. As DNA, the CDR3 is TGTGCCAGCAGCACGGGGACAGCCCCTAGCACAGATACGCAGTATTTT.

V gene TRBV30 combines with J gene TRBJ2-5; TRBD2 is a possible D gene (6 bases). Trimming took 2 bases from V and 5 from J, leaving 15 bases between them. Per the germline V gene, CDR1 is GTSNPN and CDR2 is SVGIG (reference sequence). The CDR3 covers 14 residues. DNA for the CDR3: TGTGCCTGGAGTCCACTAGCTGTGGGGGAGACCCAGTACTTC. Translated: CAWSPLAVGETQYF.

This clonotype showed up just a few times. The rearrangement uses TRBV7-9 and TRBJ2-4; TRBD2 is a possible D gene (6 bases). The germline V gene encodes CDR1 SEHNR and CDR2 FQNEAQ (reference sequence). The CDR3 sequence is 16 residues long. The V end lost 3 bases, the J end lost 0 bases, and 12 bases lay between the germline ends. The CDR3, as DNA: TGTGCCAGCAGCTTTAGCGGAGAGCTAGCCAAAAACATTCAGTACTTC. It specifies CASSFSGELAKNIQYF.

This clonotype turned up a few times. V is TRBV29-1 and J is TRBJ2-7, with D uncertain. Germline V CDR1 and CDR2: SQVTM, ANQGSEA. V shed 6 bases and J shed 6 bases, with 12 bases lying between them. The CDR3 contains 11 residues. CDR3 protein: CSVLGYGEQYF. CDR3 DNA sequence: TGCAGCGTATTAGGGTATGGCGAGCAGTACTTC.

CDR3 residues: CASSPQGSNQPQHF. The CDR3, as DNA: TGTGCCAGCAGTCCCCAGGGTAGCAATCAGCCCCAGCATTTT. This chain links TRBV6-1 with TRBJ1-5; D may be TRBD1 (5 bases). CDR1 MNHNS and CDR2 SASEGT come from the germline V gene. The CDR3 totals 14 residues. V lost 5 bases and J lost 0, with 8 bases in between.

This clonotype was detected a few times. This rearrangement joins TRBV7-9 to TRBJ1-2, with D perhaps TRBD1 (5 bases). Per germline, CDR1 SEHNR and CDR2 FQNEAQ (reference sequence). This CDR3 is 18 amino acids long. The V end was cut by 4 bases, the J end by 4 bases, with 25 bases between. The CDR3 bases are TGTGCCAGCAGCTCTACACAGGTCCTCCTTGTTCCGGGCTATGGCTACACCTTC. It translates to CASSSTQVLLVPGYGYTF.

This clonotype was seen a handful of times. In DNA, the CDR3 is TGCGCCAGCAGCCAAGGGGGGGGAACCTACAATGAGCAGTTCTTC. Amino acid sequence: CASSQGGGTYNEQFF. This chain links TRBV4-1 with TRBJ2-1; the match to TRBD2 covers 7 bases. Per the germline V gene, CDR1 is MGHRA and CDR2 is YSYEKL. The ends lost 1 base at V and 2 bases at J; junction bases unmatched: 2. CDR3 length: 15 amino acids.

The V call is TRBV9, the J call TRBJ2-7; 9 bases are shared with TRBD1. The CDR3 contains 14 residues. Losses at the gene ends were 4 bases for V and 5 bases for J; bases not matched to a gene: 7. Per the germline V gene, CDR1 is SGDLS and CDR2 is YYNGEE. CDR3 protein: CASSLGRDRDEQYF. CDR3 sequence (DNA): TGTGCCAGCAGCCTAGGCCGGGACAGGGACGAGCAGTACTTC.